This T cell receptor beta chain came from a study of cytomegalovirus exposure and HLA in healthy donors. General observations from the study: Previously analyzed data showed that most TCR beta V segments were productive at a frequency of about 87% or about 30%. Likely technical artifact: a cluster of highly shared sequence variants. V- and J-gene trimming of TCR beta was linked (in a later analysis) to a missense DCLRE1C variant. Among the CMV-associated chains, a few were confirmed in vitro as specific for CMV antigens.

On this clone: The antigen is unknown.

13 Jbeta primers and 60 Vbeta primers were used for the PCR. Profiling relied on immunoSEQ multiplex PCR, and the TCRdb table lists in-frame clones only, not all of them. The table lists some 180,000 clones, 70% to 75% of them singletons, with around 3% in the top ten. V was clipped by 7 bases and J by 0 bases; unmatched bases: 10. The CDR3 extends over 16 amino acids. Germline V gives CDR1 MGHDK, CDR2 SYGVNS. The chain uses TRBV25-1 and TRBJ1-1, with 8 bases matching TRBD1. This receptor was obtained from a male donor in good health and CMV-seronegative. The sample consisted of PBMCs. The CDR3 nucleotides are TGTGCCAGCACCAAGAGGACAGGGCCAGTGAACACTGAAGCTTTCTTT. Translated: CASTKRTGPVNTEAFF.